This TCR beta chain was sequenced during a study of shared clonotypes between healthy human individuals. A word on this clone: No antigen is known for it.

The V segment lost 1 base and the J segment 3 bases; nucleotides outside the gene matches: 3. The length of the CDR3 is 15 residues. The germline V gene has CDR1 LNHNV and CDR2 YYDKDF (reference sequence). General study findings and limits: Among a handful of donors, approximately 5% of naive CD4 clonotypes were found in common.

Each PCR replicate from the sorted subsets contained around 0.2 ug DNA, which is around 30,000 T cell genomes. Using immunoSEQ multiplex PCR, the repertoire was profiled, and TCRdb retains in-frame clones only, with some absent. Found here are about 1.5 million clones, approximately 98% of them singletons; the top ten hold approximately 0.45%. The receptor's source is a man under 40 in good health. The chain combines TRBV15 with TRBJ2-7, with 10 bases fitting TRBD2. The sequencing input was naive CD4+ T cells sorted from blood. Subset of the sample: CD45RA+ positively selected. DNA for the CDR3: TGTGCCACCAGCAGAGGCCTAGCGGGGGACTACGAGCAGTACTTC. This sequence encodes CATSRGLAGDYEQYF.